Presented here are 3 T cell receptor beta chains from one specimen sequenced in a study of blood T cell repertoires in COVID-19. Repertoires were generated with immunoSEQ multiplex PCR, while TCRdb's copy carries only in-frame clones and drops some. Here the sample spans 40,000 or so clones, roughly 80% being singletons. The sample comprised peripheral blood. Every receptor here comes from a man aged 55-75 years in a cohort sampled during active COVID-19.

The rearrangement uses TRBV5-6 and TRBJ2-1; a weak D match, TRBD2 (5 bases). This CDR3 has 16 residues. Germline V gene lookup returns CDR1 SGHDT and CDR2 YYEEEE. Trimming removed 2 bases at V and 1 base at J, with 13 bases between. The CDR3 sequence: CASSFRSGESYNEQFF. The CDR3 nucleotides read TGTGCCAGCAGCTTCAGAAGCGGAGAGTCCTACAATGAGCAGTTCTTC.

The chain is built from TRBV19 and TRBJ2-1; 12 bases line up with TRBD1. The J segment lost 10 bases and the V segment lost 5 bases, leaving 9 bases of the junction unmatched. From germline, CDR1 is LNHDA and CDR2 SQIVND (reference sequence). This CDR3 comprises 15 residues. The CDR3 DNA sequence: TGTGCCAGTAGTGTACCGGGACAGGGGGCTAGGGAGCAGTTCTTC. Its translation: CASSVPGQGAREQFF.

The V gene is TRBV7-2, the J gene TRBJ2-7; possibly TRBD1 for D (5 bases). The germline V gene encodes CDR1 SGHTA and CDR2 FQGNSA. Trimming took off 4 bases at V and 6 bases at J, with 13 bases between the two ends. The length of the CDR3 is 13 residues. The CDR3 nucleotides are TGTGCCAGCAGCTGGACAAGTAAGGGCGAGCAGTACTTC. Its protein is CASSWTSKGEQYF.